This T cell receptor (beta chain) is drawn from a study of OX40 agonist ivuxolimab in advanced cancers. General study points: Among some nonresponders, normalized T-cell clonal expansion was also low.

TCRdb's copy holds only in-frame clones and misses some; the assay was immunoSEQ multiplex PCR. The table lists approximately 77,000 clones, about 89% of them singletons, with around 1.5% in the top ten. Worth noting for this clone: No antigen is known for it.

The study sampled blood at baseline, cycle 4 day 1, and cycle 7 day 1. Germline V gives CDR1 SGHNT, CDR2 YYREEE (reference sequence). This CDR3 is built from 13 residues. Trimming cost V 2 bases and J 0 bases, with 3 bases left between them. This receptor was obtained from an adult with an advanced solid tumor such as melanoma, head and neck, liver or kidney cancer. V is TRBV5-4 and J is TRBJ1-5, with no clear D. The sequences come from CD4+ or CD8+ T cells sorted from blood, collected in a trial of the OX40 agonist ivuxolimab. DNA of the CDR3: TGTGCCAGCAGCTTCGATAGCAATCAGCCCCAGCATTTT. Amino acid sequence: CASSFDSNQPQHF.